This T cell receptor beta chain was retrieved from a study of blood T cell repertoires in COVID-19. Study details: Acute and convalescent COVID-19 specimens originated in the United States, Italy and Spain. From T cells, B-cell-depleted T cells, or PBMCs came the material, which was cDNA or gDNA.

TCRdb keeps only in-frame clones here, not all; method: immunoSEQ multiplex PCR. The table has about 190,000 clones, less than 90% seen once. The sample comprised peripheral blood. This TCR was recovered from a human donor in a cohort sampled during active COVID-19.

CDR3 loop: CASSSPTGRETQYF. The CDR3 DNA reads TGTGCCAGCAGCTCCCCGACAGGGCGGGAGACCCAGTACTTC. This chain links TRBV7-6 with TRBJ2-5; 7 nucleotides line up with TRBD1. There are 14 residues in the CDR3. Trimming removed 4 bases from V and 5 bases from J; junction bases left unmatched: 7. Germline V gene lookup returns CDR1 SGHVS and CDR2 FNYEAQ.